Below, 26 T cell receptor beta chains from the same sample are listed, as sequenced in a study of post-analysis software for immune sequencing data. Study-level findings and limits: The five TRBV segments detected at higher frequency in patients than in controls included TRBV5-6, TRBV5-1 and TRBV20-1.

The authors incorporated unique molecular identifiers into the TCR beta cDNA libraries. TCRdb re-analysed the PCR reads in MiXCR, keeping a single row per CDR3 protein. Of under 900,000 distinct CDR3 sequences detected, roughly 58% appear once; the ten largest clones hold about 4.5%. The antigens for these receptors are not known. Sequenced input: blood. The receptors here all came from a girl aged 10-17 years with multiple sclerosis.

This clonotype was seen a single time. One end of the junction is discordant with germline, which a read error may explain. The chain has TRBV9 and TRBJ2-4, with D possibly being TRBD1 (6 bases). The CDR3 covers 14 residues. CDR1 and CDR2 (germline): SGDLS, YYNGEE. Here the CDR3 DNA reads TGTGCCAGCGGCGTAGAGGGGGTTGTTGGGGAGCAGTACTTC. It specifies CASGVEGVVGEQYF.

The rearrangement uses TRBV12-3 or TRBV12-4 and TRBJ1-5; D is undetermined. V lost 5 bases and J lost 1, with 3 bases in between. The CDR3 is made up of 12 amino acids. The CDR3: CASSTSNQPQHF. Here the CDR3 DNA reads TGTGCCAGCAGTACAAGCAATCAGCCCCAGCATTTT.

This clonotype has more than one count but fewer than ten. CDR3 nucleotides: TGTGCCAGCAGCCCCATACCGGGACTAGCGGGGAGCAGCACCTACGAGCAGTACTTC. It is translated as CASSPIPGLAGSSTYEQYF. V usage is TRBV7-6 and J usage is TRBJ2-7; 13 bases are a match to TRBD2. V shed 5 bases and J 2 bases; nucleotides not matched to a gene: 15. This CDR3 has 19 amino acids. Germline loops: CDR1 SGHVS, CDR2 FNYEAQ.

J is TRBJ2-7 and V is TRBV29-1; D may be TRBD1 or TRBD2 (5 bases each). The V end was cut by 4 bases, the J end by 4 bases, with 14 bases between. Germline V gene data show CDR1 as SQVTM and CDR2 as ANQGSEA. The CDR3 has 13 amino acids. The CDR3 DNA is TGCAGCGTTGCCAGGACACTAGATTACGAGCAGTACTTC. Its protein product is CSVARTLDYEQYF.

This chain uses TRBV3-1 with TRBJ2-7; 11 bases line up with TRBD1. The CDR3 length is 15 residues. Germline V CDR1 and CDR2: LGHDT, YNNKEL (reference sequence). Trimming took 4 bases from V and 1 from J; bases not matched to a gene: 3. CDR3 protein: CASSRGDRGSYEQYF. CDR3 nucleotides: TGTGCCAGCAGCCGAGGGGACAGGGGGTCCTACGAGCAGTACTTC.

A remark on this clonotype: Relative to the germline gene, one junction end is altered; a read error may explain this. J is TRBJ1-2 and V is TRBV6-5; D is ambiguous. Germline CDR1 reads MNHEY; CDR2 reads SVGAGI. This CDR3 comprises 14 residues. DNA of the CDR3: TGTGCCAACAGTACCCGTTTTGGGCATGAGGGCTACACCTTC. Its translation: CANSTRFGHEGYTF.

This clonotype turned up a few times. The V gene is TRBV29-1, the J gene TRBJ2-1; D is perhaps TRBD1 (5 bases). V lost 2 bases and J lost 3, with 17 bases in between. Looked up from germline, CDR1 is SQVTM and CDR2 is ANQGSEA. This CDR3 comprises 16 residues. The CDR3: CSVEPTRVALYNEQFF. Written as DNA, the CDR3 is TGCAGCGTTGAACCGACCAGGGTAGCCCTCTACAATGAGCAGTTCTTC.

The chain combines TRBV6-5 with TRBJ2-5, with TRBD1 matching over 7 bases. There are 16 residues in the CDR3. J gave up 1 base and V 6 bases, and 11 bases lay outside the gene matches. CDR1 is MNHEY and CDR2 is SVGAGI in the germline V gene. The CDR3 spells CASRSSRGIFQETQYF. The CDR3 bases are TGTGCCAGCAGATCCTCCAGGGGGATCTTCCAAGAGACCCAGTACTTC.

In this sample, this clonotype turned up a few times. J is TRBJ2-1 and V is TRBV29-1, with TRBD2 matching 14 bases. Germline V gene sequence: CDR1 SQVTM, CDR2 ANQGSEA. The CDR3 consists of 15 residues. With V trimmed by 1 base and J by 11 bases, 7 bases remained unmatched. The CDR3 spells CSVEGGLAGALKQFF. In DNA, the CDR3 is TGCAGCGTTGAAGGGGGACTAGCGGGGGCGCTAAAGCAGTTCTTC.

The chain employs TRBV7-2 and TRBJ2-7; D ambiguous. Germline CDR1 is SGHTA and CDR2 is FQGNSA. CDR3 length: 14 residues. V lost 0 bases and J 0 bases, leaving 6 bases between the germline ends. CDR3 sequence: CASSLALLSYEQYF. CDR3 in DNA: TGTGCCAGCAGCTTAGCACTACTCTCCTACGAGCAGTACTTC.

This clonotype was observed at least ten times. The chain has TRBV12-3 or TRBV12-4 and TRBJ2-5; no reliable D call. This CDR3 is 11 amino acids long. V was clipped by 2 bases and J by 6 bases, with 4 bases between them. Here the CDR3 reads CASSLKKTQYF. The CDR3 bases are TGTGCCAGCAGTTTAAAGAAGACCCAGTACTTC.

This chain joins TRBV3-1 and TRBJ1-2; possibly TRBD1 for D (6 bases). V shed 0 bases and J shed 4 bases, with 12 bases lying between them. Germline V gene lookup returns CDR1 LGHDT and CDR2 YNNKEL (reference sequence). The CDR3 totals 15 residues. The CDR3 nucleotides read TGTGCCAGCAGCCAAGATTTAGGGACAATCTATGGCTACACCTTC. As protein: CASSQDLGTIYGYTF.

This sequence joins TRBV28 and TRBJ2-7, with 10 bases lining up with TRBD2. This CDR3 has 14 amino acids. Trimming cost V 5 bases and J 5 bases; bases outside gene matches: 6. CDR1 is MDHEN, CDR2 SYDVKM, per germline. Written as DNA, the CDR3 is TGTGCCAGCAGTGACTTCGGGACTAGCGACGAGCAGTACTTC. As protein: CASSDFGTSDEQYF.

The gene calls are TRBV29-1 and TRBJ1-1; unclear D gene. CDR1 and CDR2 from the germline V gene are SQVTM and ANQGSEA. The V end lost 5 bases, the J end lost 0 bases, and 13 bases lay between the germline ends. This CDR3 spans 14 amino acids. The CDR3 region has the DNA TGCAGCGTTCTTCCGGGGAACATGAACACTGAAGCTTTCTTT. This codes for CSVLPGNMNTEAFF. Together with reference TRBV29-1 and TRBJ1-1, the CDR3 gives the full variable domain: SAVISQKPSRDICQRGTSLTIQCQVDSQVTMMFWYRQQPGQSLTLIATANQGSEATYESGFVIDKFPISRPNLTFSTLTVSNMSPEDSSIYLCSVLPGNMNTEAFFGQGTRLTVV.

This sequence joins TRBV9 and TRBJ1-4; TRBD1 might be the D (5 bases). V lost 3 bases and J lost 5, with 17 bases in between. The CDR3 runs to 16 residues. Looked up from germline, CDR1 is SGDLS and CDR2 is YYNGEE. CDR3: CASSAQGGTGNEKLFF. The CDR3 nucleotides read TGTGCCAGCAGCGCCCAGGGAGGGACCGGCAATGAAAAACTGTTTTTT.

The chain carries TRBV7-3 and TRBJ2-1; either TRBD1 or TRBD2 may supply D (5 bases each). The ends were cut back, 2 bases at V and 8 bases at J, with 13 bases in the middle. This CDR3 is 14 amino acids long. Germline V gives CDR1 SGHTA, CDR2 FQGTGA. The CDR3 DNA reads TGTGCCAGCAGCTTAGCCGGGGCACGGTATGAGCAGTTCTTC. Translation: CASSLAGARYEQFF.

This chain joins TRBV6-6 and TRBJ1-2; the match to TRBD1 covers 9 bases. The V gene end was trimmed by 5 bases and the J gene end by 3 bases; junction bases not matched to a gene: 4. The germline CDR1 and CDR2 sequences are MNHNY and SVGAGI (reference sequence). The CDR3 runs 14 residues. CDR3 in DNA: TGTGCCAGCAGTGATACAGGGGGCGACTATGGCTACACCTTC. Amino acid sequence: CASSDTGGDYGYTF.

The chain uses TRBV20-1 and TRBJ2-2; TRBD1 matches at 7 bases. This CDR3 comprises 16 residues. Losses at the gene ends were 0 bases for V and 6 bases for J; bases not matched to a gene: 10. CDR1 and CDR2 from the germline V gene are DFQATT and SNEGSKA (reference sequence). CDR3 DNA sequence: TGCAGTGCTAGAGATTCTCAGGGGGTCGGATCCGGGGAGCTGTTTTTT. Its protein is CSARDSQGVGSGELFF.

This sequence joins TRBV29-1 and TRBJ2-1, with D possibly being TRBD1 or TRBD2 (6 bases each). There are 12 residues in the CDR3. The V and J ends lost 4 bases and 9 bases respectively, with 13 bases between them. From germline, CDR1 is SQVTM and CDR2 ANQGSEA. In DNA, the CDR3 is TGCAGCGTTGGGGGGGCGTTGGGTGAGCAGTTCTTC. Translated, it gives CSVGGALGEQFF.

The V gene is TRBV15, the J gene TRBJ2-3; D might be TRBD1 (7 bases). The V end was cut by 6 bases, the J end by 1 base, with 14 bases between. The CDR3 sequence is 15 residues long. CDR1 is LNHNV and CDR2 is YYDKDF in the germline V gene (reference sequence). CDR3 sequence: CATRPAGQRTDTQYF. As DNA, the CDR3 is TGTGCCACCAGACCCGCGGGACAGCGCACAGATACGCAGTATTTT.

This CDR3 reads CANQGAVGRQYF. Written as DNA, the CDR3 is TGTGCCAACCAAGGGGCGGTGGGGAGGCAGTATTTT. V gene TRBV6-5 combines with J gene TRBJ2-3, with D perhaps assigned TRBD1 or TRBD2 (5 bases each). With 10 bases removed from V and 11 bases from J, the gap between germline ends came to 19 bases. The CDR3 sequence is 12 residues long. Germline CDR1 and CDR2: MNHEY and SVGAGI.

The sample holds a few counts of this clonotype. This chain uses TRBV12-3 or TRBV12-4 with TRBJ2-1; D is perhaps TRBD2 (6 bases). The V end was cut by 5 bases, the J end by 3 bases, with 11 bases between. This CDR3 spans 14 amino acids. The DNA of the CDR3 is TGTGCCAGCAGTCCGGGACTCCACTACAATGAGCAGTTCTTC. Translated: CASSPGLHYNEQFF.

In its sample, this clonotype was seen once. The rearrangement links TRBV6-2 or TRBV6-3 to TRBJ1-1; 7 nucleotides line up with TRBD1. Trimming removed 8 bases from V and 5 bases from J; junction bases left unmatched: 2. CDR1 and CDR2 (germline): MNHEY, SVGEGT. The CDR3 extends over 11 amino acids. In nucleotides, the CDR3 is TGTGCCAGCGCAGGGGGAACTGAAGCTTTCTTT. This codes for CASAGGTEAFF.

The chain is built from TRBV6-5 and TRBJ1-2; TRBD1 matches at 10 bases. The ends lost 10 bases at V and 0 bases at J; junction bases unmatched: 8. The germline CDR1 and CDR2 sequences are MNHEY and SVGAGI. The CDR3 has 15 amino acids. DNA of the CDR3: TGTGCCACTCAGACAGGGGGCTTATCTAACTATGGCTACACCTTC. Protein product: CATQTGGLSNYGYTF.

The V and J genes are TRBV29-1 and TRBJ2-3; 7 bases match TRBD2. The CDR3 extends over 14 amino acids. Germline CDR1 SQVTM, CDR2 ANQGSEA. V lost 1 base to trimming and J lost 7 bases; unmatched junction nucleotides: 8. CDR3: CSVEARLGGNTQYF. The DNA of the CDR3 is TGCAGCGTTGAAGCCCGACTCGGGGGGAATACGCAGTATTTT.

There are a few counts of this clonotype. The chain couples TRBV20-1 to TRBJ1-2; no firm D call. The CDR3 extends over 12 amino acids. Trimming took off 1 base at V and 6 bases at J, with 9 bases between the two ends. Germline lookup yields CDR1 DFQATT and CDR2 SNEGSKA (reference sequence). CDR3 sequence reads: CSARVAGDGYTF. The CDR3 region has the DNA TGCAGTGCTAGAGTGGCTGGGGATGGCTACACCTTC.